The next 30 T cell receptor beta chains were all read from a single sample in a study of cytotoxic CD8 clonotypes in ibrutinib-treated CLL. Clones were read by immunoSEQ multiplex PCR, and TCRdb kept only the in-frame ones, dropping some. The sample yields 45,000 to 70,000 clones, 56% seen once. The material was PBMCs, obtained after 24 months of ibrutinib treatment. These TCRs come from a human donor with chronic lymphocytic leukemia.

The V call is TRBV4-1, the J call TRBJ2-7; the match to TRBD2 covers 11 bases. V lost 5 bases to trimming and J lost 5 bases; unmatched junction nucleotides: 17. The CDR3 is made up of 18 amino acids. Germline V gives CDR1 MGHRA, CDR2 YSYEKL. The CDR3 coding sequence is TGCGCCAGCAGCAGAGGAGGGTCTGGGACTAGCGGTATCAACGAGCAGTACTTC. Translating it yields CASSRGGSGTSGINEQYF.

This sequence joins TRBV29-1 and TRBJ2-7; D might be TRBD1 or TRBD2, each matching 5 bases. With 0 bases removed from V and 2 bases from J, the gap between germline ends came to 20 bases. Per germline, CDR1 SQVTM and CDR2 ANQGSEA. The CDR3 is made up of 17 amino acids. The CDR3, as DNA: TGCAGCGTTGAAGATAGGTCCAACCGAGGGGCGCCCTACGAGCAGTACTTC. It is translated as CSVEDRSNRGAPYEQYF.

The chain uses TRBV5-4 and TRBJ1-3; 9 nucleotides line up with TRBD1. This CDR3 region has 14 residues. V shed 4 bases, J shed 2 bases, and the junction held 1 base outside the gene matches. CDR1 is SGHNT, CDR2 YYREEE, per germline (reference sequence). CDR3: CASSRQGAGNTIYF. CDR3 nucleotides: TGTGCCAGCAGCCGACAGGGGGCTGGAAACACCATATATTTT.

This sequence joins TRBV6-5 and TRBJ2-6, with D unresolved. Germline CDR1 MNHEY, CDR2 SVGAGI. V gave up 8 bases and J gave up 4 bases, with 9 bases separating them. The CDR3 has 13 residues. CDR3 residues: CASHSLGANVLTF. The CDR3 DNA follows: TGTGCCAGCCATTCGCTGGGGGCCAACGTCCTGACTTTC.

The chain employs TRBV27 and TRBJ1-3; TRBD1 is a possible D gene (5 bases). The germline V and J ends were trimmed by 6 bases and 3 bases, with 15 bases remaining between them. Germline V gene sequence: CDR1 MNHEY, CDR2 SMNVEV (reference sequence). This CDR3 contains 15 residues. CDR3 nucleotide sequence: TGTGCCAGCAGCCCCCACAGGTCCTATGGAAACACCATATATTTT. This codes for CASSPHRSYGNTIYF.

The gene calls are TRBV5-4 and TRBJ1-1; D remains ambiguous. The CDR3 runs 15 residues. Germline V gene data show CDR1 as SGHNT and CDR2 as YYREEE (reference sequence). V lost 4 bases to trimming and J lost 2 bases, with 15 bases between them. CDR3 nucleotide sequence: TGTGCCAGCAGCGCCCGGGGTGGAGCCAACACTGAAGCTTTCTTT. Protein product: CASSARGGANTEAFF.

The rearrangement uses TRBV7-9 and TRBJ1-2; D is possibly TRBD1 (5 bases). The germline V and J ends were trimmed by 7 bases and 7 bases, with 19 bases remaining between them. The germline CDR1 and CDR2 sequences are SEHNR and FQNEAQ (reference sequence). This CDR3 comprises 14 residues. The CDR3 bases are TGTGCCAGCAAACTTGGGTCAGGGAATGGTGGCTACACCTTC. Its translation is CASKLGSGNGGYTF.

This clone appeared a few times. The chain has TRBV12-1 and TRBJ2-7; the D call in the table, TRBD1, was not verified against the DNA. TRBV12-1 represents a pseudogene. The CDR3 is 15 amino acids. CDR3 sequence reads: CASIDRVGGTYEQYV. CDR3 nucleotides: TGTGCCAGCATTGACAGGGTAGGGGGGACCTACGAGCAGTACGTC.

The chain couples TRBV1 to TRBJ2-7; TRBD2, the D gene given by the table, was not confirmed from the DNA. TRBV1 is a known pseudogene. There are 15 residues in the CDR3. CDR3 sequence: CTSSQETSGNYEQYF. CDR3 DNA sequence: TGCACCAGCAGCCAAGAGACTAGCGGCAACTACGAGCAGTACTTC.

This clone was seen a few times. The chain employs TRBV5-1 and TRBJ2-5; TRBD1 is a possible D gene (5 bases). The CDR3 is 14 amino acids. Deletions cut 7 bases from V and 3 bases from J, with 16 bases between. Looked up from germline, CDR1 is SGHRS and CDR2 is YFSETQ. CDR3 coding DNA: TGCGCCAGCGGACCCGGACACATAGAAGAGACCCAGTACTTC. This translates into CASGPGHIEETQYF.

The table lists this clone with a few counts. Here the CDR3 reads CASSVEVGSQETQYF. CDR3 in DNA: TGTGCCAGCAGCGTCGAGGTCGGGTCCCAAGAGACCCAGTACTTC. This chain joins TRBV6-4 and TRBJ2-5; D call uncertain. This CDR3 region has 15 residues. In germline, CDR1 is MRHNA, CDR2 SNTAGT. Trimming took off 6 bases at V and 1 base at J, with 15 bases between the two ends.

This chain uses TRBV18 with TRBJ2-7, with D perhaps assigned TRBD1 or TRBD2 (6 bases each). The germline V and J ends were trimmed by 2 bases and 2 bases, with 13 bases remaining between them. Germline CDR1 KGHSH, CDR2 LQKENI. CDR3 length: 15 residues. The CDR3 nucleotides read TGTGCCAGCTCACCAACAGTCGGGGGCCCCTACGAGCAGTACGTC. Translating it yields CASSPTVGGPYEQYV.

This rearrangement joins TRBV7-9 to TRBJ1-5; no clear D gene. Per germline, CDR1 SEHNR and CDR2 FQNEAQ (reference sequence). The CDR3 runs 15 residues. Between the trimmed V and J ends, which lost 2 bases and 6 bases, there was a span of 14 bases. CDR3 nucleotides: TGTGCCAGCAGCTTAAATTCTGCAGCAGGTCAGCCCCAGCATTTT. It yields the protein CASSLNSAAGQPQHF.

V and J are TRBV5-1 and TRBJ2-6, with a weak D call TRBD1 (6 bases). This CDR3 comprises 19 residues. Germline V gene data show CDR1 as SGHRS and CDR2 as YFSETQ. Trimming shortened V by 2 bases and J by 0 bases, and 18 bases separated the two germline ends. The CDR3 DNA reads TGCGCCAGCAGCTTTACCATCACAGGGATTGGCTCTGGGGCCAACGTCCTGACTTTC. It encodes CASSFTITGIGSGANVLTF. Complete variable domain (other parts from reference TRBV5-1 and TRBJ2-6): KAGVTQTPRYLIKTRGQQVTLSCSPISGHRSVSWYQQTPGQGLQFLFEYFSETQRNKGNFPGRFSGRQFSNSRSEMNVSTLELGDSALYLCASSFTITGIGSGANVLTFGAGSRLTVL.

This chain connects TRBV25-1 to TRBJ1-1; 9 bases fit TRBD1. The V gene's germline CDR1 is MGHDK and CDR2 SYGVNS. This CDR3 has 14 amino acids. V was clipped by 7 bases and J by 7 bases; unmatched bases: 10. The CDR3 here is CASTKGQGQVEAFF. CDR3 in DNA: TGTGCCAGCACAAAGGGACAGGGTCAGGTTGAAGCTTTCTTT.

This clone was picked up a small number of times. The V call is TRBV2, the J call TRBJ2-7, with 7 bases identical to TRBD1. This CDR3 is built from 13 residues. Trimming removed 7 bases from V and 3 bases from J; junction bases left unmatched: 6. Germline loops: CDR1 SNHLY, CDR2 FYNNEI. The CDR3 nucleotides read TGTGCCAGCACGGCCGGGACAGTCTACGAGCAGTACGTC. It codes for CASTAGTVYEQYV.

This clone was picked up a small number of times. The chain employs TRBV27 and TRBJ1-2, with TRBD1 matching over 7 bases. V was clipped by 1 base and J by 7 bases; unmatched bases: 9. Germline V gene data show CDR1 as MNHEY and CDR2 as SMNVEV (reference sequence). The CDR3 covers 15 residues. The DNA for the CDR3 is TGTGCCAGCAGTTTATACCCCCCTGACAGGGTTGGCTACACCTTC. Translating gives CASSLYPPDRVGYTF.

As to this clone: Distinct nucleotide sequences in the sample also encode this CDR3. This chain joins TRBV7-9 and TRBJ2-3, with D perhaps matching TRBD1 (5 bases). Trimming left V 5 bases short and J 4 bases short, with 22 bases between. The CDR3 is 17 residues long. Germline CDR1 is SEHNR and CDR2 is FQNEAQ (reference sequence). The CDR3 nucleotides read TGTGCCAGCAGCCTAGGGTGGGGCAGGCCAAGGGCAGATACGCAGTATTTT. Protein sequence: CASSLGWGRPRADTQYF. The full variable domain, its missing parts supplied by reference TRBV7-9 and TRBJ2-3, is DTGVSQNPRHKITKRGQNVTFRCDPISEHNRLYWYRQTLGQGPEFLTYFQNEAQLEKSRLLSDRFSAERPKGSFSTLEIQRTEQGDSAMYLCASSLGWGRPRADTQYFGPGTRLTVL.

This rearrangement joins TRBV18 to TRBJ2-7; D is perhaps TRBD1 (6 bases). The CDR3 has 14 residues. Per germline, CDR1 KGHSH and CDR2 LQKENI. V lost 3 bases and J lost 3, with 12 bases in between. The CDR3 loop reads CASSPIGQFYEQYV. The CDR3 DNA follows: TGTGCCAGCTCACCTATCGGACAGTTCTACGAGCAGTACGTC.

V is TRBV14 and J is TRBJ2-1; TRBD2 matches 10 bases. The CDR3 loop spans 19 amino acids. Germline loops: CDR1 SGHDN, CDR2 FVKESK. Losses at the gene ends were 0 bases for V and 3 bases for J; bases not matched to a gene: 11. The chain's CDR3 is CASSQDIRLAGAFYNEQFF. The CDR3 nucleotides are TGTGCCAGCAGCCAAGATATTCGGCTAGCGGGAGCCTTCTACAATGAGCAGTTCTTC.

The chain joins TRBV30 to TRBJ2-7, with D possibly TRBD2 on 7 matching bases. The germline gives CDR1 GTSNPN, CDR2 SVGIG (reference sequence). The CDR3 spans 14 residues. V lost 5 bases, J lost 4 bases, and 18 bases lay in between. The CDR3 region is CAWEAGRGTYEQYF. Written as DNA, the CDR3 is TGTGCCTGGGAAGCAGGGAGGGGGACTTACGAGCAGTACTTC.

This clone was seen more than once but under ten times. The rearrangement joins TRBV19 to TRBJ1-5; tentatively, D is TRBD1 (6 bases). There are 16 residues in the CDR3. The germline CDR1 and CDR2 sequences are LNHDA and SQIVND (reference sequence). Trimming stripped 7 bases from V and 0 bases from J, with 16 bases between. CDR3 sequence (DNA): TGTGCCAGTACCCCTTTTGAGGGGGTTAGCAATCAGCCCCAGCATTTT. It codes for CASTPFEGVSNQPQHF.

This chain joins TRBV7-9 and TRBJ2-7; tentative D call: TRBD2 (6 bases). Germline V lookup: CDR1 SEHNR, CDR2 FQNEAQ (reference sequence). Trimming cost V 3 bases and J 2 bases, with 17 bases left between them. The CDR3 is made up of 16 amino acids. CDR3 residues: CASSFPDYRNPYEQYF. The DNA of the CDR3 is TGTGCCAGCAGCTTTCCGGACTATCGGAATCCCTACGAGCAGTACTTC.

There are many counts of this clone. V usage is TRBV4-2 and J usage is TRBJ1-6; TRBD1 matches 7 bases. Germline V gene sequence: CDR1 LGHNA, CDR2 YNFKEQ. V lost 5 bases, J lost 6 bases, and 7 bases stayed unmatched. This CDR3 region has 15 residues. This CDR3 is CASSETGSGNSPLHF. DNA of the CDR3: TGTGCCAGCAGCGAGACAGGGTCTGGTAATTCACCCCTCCACTTT.

The chain has TRBV5-1 and TRBJ1-3, with TRBD1 as a possible D gene (6 bases). Germline CDR1 reads SGHRS; CDR2 reads YFSETQ. The CDR3 sequence is 16 residues long. V lost 3 bases to trimming and J lost 0 bases, with 13 bases between them. As DNA, the CDR3 is TGCGCCAGCAGCTCTGGGGGCGGAGGCTCTGGAAACACCATATATTTT. Protein product: CASSSGGGGSGNTIYF.

The rearrangement uses TRBV2 and TRBJ2-2; D is unclear. In germline, CDR1 is SNHLY, CDR2 FYNNEI. The CDR3 consists of 13 residues. V was trimmed by 5 bases and J by 1 base, leaving 5 bases between them. The CDR3 sequence is CASSYKNTGELFF. The CDR3, as DNA: TGTGCCAGCAGTTATAAGAACACCGGGGAGCTGTTTTTT.

Remarks on this clone: At one of its ends the junction is not consistent with the germline gene, which may arise from a read error. Here the CDR3 DNA reads TGCAGCGTTGAAGGGGGCCCCTTGGGCACGGATACGCAGTATTTT. Translation gives CSVEGGPLGTDTQYF. The chain uses TRBV29-1 and TRBJ2-3, with a weak D call TRBD1 (5 bases). Germline CDR1 reads SQVTM; CDR2 reads ANQGSEA. The CDR3 runs 15 residues.

This chain uses TRBV11-2 with TRBJ1-1; D is unresolved. V was cut by 7 bases and J by 6 bases, with 9 bases left in between. The CDR3 loop spans 11 amino acids. Germline-derived CDR1 and CDR2 are SGHAT and FQNNGV. The CDR3 here is CASTSVAEAFF. The CDR3 coding sequence is TGTGCCAGCACTTCGGTCGCTGAAGCTTTCTTT. The whole variable domain, remainder taken from reference TRBV11-2 and TRBJ1-1, is EAGVAQSPRYKIIEKRQSVAFWCNPISGHATLYWYQQILGQGPKLLIQFQNNGVVDDSQLPKDRFSAERLKGVDSTLKIQPAKLEDSAVYLCASTSVAEAFFGQGTRLTVV.

V usage is TRBV28 and J usage is TRBJ2-2, with 12 bases aligning to TRBD2. The V gene's germline CDR1 is MDHEN and CDR2 SYDVKM. The V gene end was trimmed by 5 bases and the J gene end by 7 bases; junction bases not matched to a gene: 8. The CDR3 loop spans 16 amino acids. The DNA of the CDR3 is TGTGCCAGCAGTCTGACTAGCGGGAGTGGTGTCGGGGAGCTGTTTTTT. Its translation: CASSLTSGSGVGELFF.

The chain couples TRBV5-1 to TRBJ2-7; 9 bases align to TRBD1. The V and J ends lost 1 base and 4 bases, in that order; junction bases with no gene match: 3. The CDR3 has 14 amino acids. Germline V gene data show CDR1 as SGHRS and CDR2 as YFSETQ. In DNA form, the CDR3 reads TGCGCCAGCAGCTTGATGGGACAGGGATACGAGCAGTACTTC. Its protein product is CASSLMGQGYEQYF.